Below, 19 T cell receptor beta chains from the same sample are listed, as sequenced in a study of T cell clonality in common variable immunodeficiency. Sequencing was performed with immunoSEQ multiplex PCR; in TCRdb, only in-frame clones are kept and a portion is missing. Altogether about 52,000 clones were found in the sample, and no singletons occur. Sequencing was done on a sample of peripheral blood mononuclear cells. The receptors derive from a person aged 18 to 69 in good health.

As concerns this clone: The read stops 3 residues short of the end of the CDR3; the missing end is completed from the germline J gene. The chain links TRBV20-1 to TRBJ1-1; 8 positions match TRBD1. The length of the CDR3 is 16 residues. Germline lookup yields CDR1 DFQATT and CDR2 SNEGSKA (reference sequence). V was pared by 4 bases and J by 2 bases, with 12 bases of the junction left unmatched. The CDR3 loop reads CSATNPGGAENTEAFF. The part of the CDR3 DNA that was read is TGCAGTGCTACAAATCCAGGGGGCGCAGAAAACACTGAA.

This clone was observed at least ten times. CDR3 sequence: CASIPGQAHTDTQYF. The sequenced part of the CDR3 DNA is TGCGCCAGCATTCCAGGACAGGCACACACAGATACG. The chain has TRBV10-2 and TRBJ2-3; 7 nucleotides match TRBD1. The DNA ends 3 residues before the CDR3 does, and the rest of the CDR3 is filled in from the germline J gene. The CDR3 has 15 residues. The germline gives CDR1 WSHSY, CDR2 SAAADI. The ends lost 7 bases at V and 2 bases at J; junction bases unmatched: 9.

This clone has at least ten counts. The read terminates 3 residues ahead of where the CDR3 ends, so the germline J gene completes it. Other DNA sequences from this sample encode an identical CDR3 as well. V gene TRBV20-1 combines with J gene TRBJ1-3; 9 nucleotides align to TRBD1. J gave up 3 bases and V 3 bases, and 12 bases lay outside the gene matches. The CDR3 has 17 residues. From germline, CDR1 is DFQATT and CDR2 SNEGSKA (reference sequence). The part of the CDR3 DNA that was read is TGCAGTGCTAGGCCGCCCCCAGGGACAGGGAATGGAAACACC. Protein: CSARPPPGTGNGNT. From start to end, the CDR3 is CSARPPPGTGNGNTIYF.

This clone has ten or more counts. CDR3 bases read: TGCGCCAGCAGCCAAGAGAAGAGCTTAAGCGGGGAGAACAATGAG. Translating it yields CASSQEKSLSGENNE. The whole CDR3 region reads CASSQEKSLSGENNEQFF. The J gene is TRBJ2-1, the V gene TRBV4-1; 7 bases align to TRBD2. The CDR3 is cut off 3 residues early in the read; its end comes from the germline J gene. Germline assignment: CDR1 MGHRA and CDR2 YSYEKL. The CDR3 spans 18 residues. J lost 5 bases, V lost 0 bases, and 13 bases had no gene match.

This clone was seen ten or more times. Coverage ceases 3 residues before the CDR3 finishes, and the germline J gene fills in the end. The chain recombines TRBV30 with TRBJ2-6, with D possibly matching TRBD1 (6 bases). The germline V gene has CDR1 GTSNPN and CDR2 SVGIG (reference sequence). V lost 3 bases, J lost 0 bases, and 12 bases lay in between. The CDR3 covers 16 residues. CDR3: CAWSRGRSSGANVLTF. CDR3 DNA (partial): TGTGCCTGGAGCAGGGGACGTAGCTCTGGGGCCAACGTC.

This clone was recorded at least ten times. The DNA ends 3 residues before the CDR3 does, and the rest of the CDR3 is filled in from the germline J gene. The chain recombines TRBV11-2 with TRBJ1-2; D gene ambiguous. The CDR3 runs to 14 residues. The germline CDR1 and CDR2 sequences are SGHAT and FQNNGV. Trimming shortened V by 1 base and J by 7 bases, and 13 bases separated the two germline ends. The CDR3 is CASSLVGSVSGYTF. CDR3 bases read: TGTGCCAGCAGCTTAGTCGGGTCAGTCAGTGGC.

About this clone: The CDR3 end falls 3 residues outside the read, so it is completed with the germline J gene. This chain uses TRBV6-2 or TRBV6-3 with TRBJ2-7; no firm D call. Germline assignment: CDR1 MNHEY and CDR2 SVGEGT. With 2 bases removed from V and 5 bases from J, the gap between germline ends came to 7 bases. The CDR3 length is 12 residues. The CDR3 protein is CASSYLRHEQYF. CDR3 DNA (partial): TGTGCCAGCAGTTACCTCAGGCACGAG.

This clone was detected many times. The read halts 3 residues ahead of the CDR3 end, with the missing end drawn from the germline J gene. The V call is TRBV10-3, the J call TRBJ2-4, with 7 bases fitting TRBD1. Germline V lookup: CDR1 ENHRY, CDR2 SYGVKD. The CDR3 sequence is 16 residues long. Trimming cost V 3 bases and J 5 bases; bases outside gene matches: 10. CDR3 DNA (partial): TGTGCCATCAGTGACCCCCTGGCCGGGACAGAAAACATT. It translates to CAISDPLAGTENI. The whole CDR3 is CAISDPLAGTENIQYF.

Ten or more counts support this clone. The read gets to within 3 residues of the CDR3 end, and the germline J gene fills in the rest. This chain uses TRBV19 with TRBJ2-5, with 9 bases that match TRBD1. Germline V gives CDR1 LNHDA, CDR2 SQIVND (reference sequence). The CDR3 runs 13 residues. The V gene end was trimmed by 9 bases and the J gene end by 2 bases; junction bases not matched to a gene: 4. CDR3 region: CASRGTGQETQYF. The sequenced CDR3 bases are TGTGCCAGCCGAGGGACAGGGCAAGAGACC.

This clone showed up many times. Read sequence stops 3 residues before the CDR3 end, and the germline J gene provides the missing end. The V call is TRBV20-1, the J call TRBJ2-7; D gene ambiguous. V was trimmed by 2 bases and J by 5 bases, leaving 13 bases between them. Germline V gene sequence: CDR1 DFQATT, CDR2 SNEGSKA (reference sequence). CDR3 length: 13 residues. This chain's CDR3 is CSARLEVSHEQYF. The sequenced part of the CDR3 DNA is TGCAGTGCTAGACTAGAAGTTAGTCACGAG.

Ten or more counts support this clone. The read halts 3 residues ahead of the CDR3 end, with the missing end drawn from the germline J gene. The chain couples TRBV2 to TRBJ2-3, with 12 bases that match TRBD2. The V gene's germline CDR1 is SNHLY and CDR2 FYNNEI. V was clipped by 2 bases and J by 4 bases; unmatched bases: 13. The CDR3 has 19 residues. The covered CDR3 bases are TGTGCCAGCAGTGAAACCTGGGGGAGGGGACTAGCGGGTTCAGATACG. It translates to CASSETWGRGLAGSDT. The CDR3 reads in full as CASSETWGRGLAGSDTQYF.

The sample holds many counts of this clone. From the germline J gene comes the end of the CDR3, since the read stops 3 residues before it. This chain joins TRBV7-9 and TRBJ2-7; tentative D call: TRBD2 (7 bases). There are 15 residues in the CDR3. Trimming cost V 2 bases and J 2 bases, with 13 bases left between them. From germline, CDR1 is SEHNR and CDR2 FQNEAQ (reference sequence). The CDR3 is CASSLNGGTTYEQYF. CDR3 DNA, as far as it was read: TGTGCCAGCAGCTTAAACGGGGGGACAACCTACGAG.

This clone was counted ten times or more. The CDR3 extends 3 residues past the end of the read, so its final part is completed from the germline J gene. V usage is TRBV2 and J usage is TRBJ1-1, with a tentative D call TRBD1 (6 bases). V lost 3 bases and J lost 5, with 10 bases in between. The V gene's germline CDR1 is SNHLY and CDR2 FYNNEI. This CDR3 contains 13 residues. CDR3 loop: CASSEGRGTEAFF. The sequenced part of the CDR3 DNA is TGTGCCAGCAGTGAGGGGAGGGGGACTGAA.

This clone was seen repeatedly, ten times or more. The CDR3 extends 3 residues past the end of the read, so its final part is completed from the germline J gene. The chain combines TRBV9 with TRBJ1-2; TRBD1 matches 7 bases. Trimming at V came to 4 bases and at J to 1 base, leaving 7 bases not matched to a gene. There are 15 residues in the CDR3. Germline-derived CDR1 and CDR2 are SGDLS and YYNGEE. The CDR3 loop is CASSPGTEINYGYTF. The CDR3 DNA, read in part, is TGTGCCAGCAGCCCCGGGACAGAGATTAACTATGGC.

Ten or more counts support this clone. The read finishes 3 residues shy of the CDR3 end, and the germline J gene is used to complete it. The chain links TRBV6-2 or TRBV6-3 to TRBJ2-7; 8 positions agree with TRBD2. This CDR3 is built from 15 residues. Germline lookup yields CDR1 MNHEY and CDR2 SVGEGT. With V trimmed by 2 bases and J by 4 bases, 7 bases remained unmatched. CDR3 DNA, as far as it was read: TGTGCCAGCAGTTACGAGGGACTAGACGCTTACGAG. Protein: CASSYEGLDAYE. The CDR3, in full, reads CASSYEGLDAYEQYF.

This clone was counted at least ten times. The missing CDR3 end, 3 residues past where the read stops, is filled in from the germline J gene. The chain carries TRBV7-3 and TRBJ1-1; 10 bases line up with TRBD1. Losses at the gene ends were 5 bases for V and 7 bases for J; bases not matched to a gene: 10. CDR3 length equals 15 residues. Germline lookup yields CDR1 SGHTA and CDR2 FQGTGA. The sequenced part of the CDR3 DNA is TGTGCCAGCAGCGAATCAACCGGGACAGGGGATGAA. Amino acids: CASSESTGTGDE. The complete CDR3 protein is CASSESTGTGDEAFF.

This clone was recorded at least ten times. The CDR3 is cut off 3 residues early in the read; its end comes from the germline J gene. This chain uses TRBV7-1 with TRBJ2-1; 15 positions agree with TRBD2. TRBV7-1 is identified as an open reading frame with a role that is uncertain. The length of the CDR3 is 20 residues. The V segment lost 3 bases and the J segment 2 bases; nucleotides outside the gene matches: 11. The CDR3 loop reads CASSSPGTSGRTSTYNEQFF. The covered CDR3 bases are TGTGCCAGCAGCTCCCCCGGGACTAGCGGGAGGACTTCAACCTACAATGAG.

This clone occurred a few times. The read gets to within 3 residues of the CDR3 end, and the germline J gene fills in the rest. The genes are TRBV20-1 and TRBJ2-1; D possibly corresponds to TRBD2 (6 bases). Trimming took 4 bases from V and 0 from J, leaving 16 bases between them. The CDR3 has 16 amino acids. The germline gives CDR1 DFQATT, CDR2 SNEGSKA (reference sequence). The covered CDR3 bases are TGCAGTGCTAAAAGTAGCGGAGGAGGCTCCTACAATGAG. Its protein is CSAKSSGGGSYNE. The entire CDR3 reads CSAKSSGGGSYNEQFF.

This clone was detected many times. The read gets to within 3 residues of the CDR3 end, and the germline J gene fills in the rest. J is TRBJ1-6 and V is TRBV6-2 or TRBV6-3; TRBD1 might be the D (5 bases). The germline V and J ends were trimmed by 7 bases and 7 bases, with 20 bases remaining between them. CDR1 and CDR2 (germline): MNHEY, SVGEGT. The CDR3 length is 16 residues. Incomplete CDR3 DNA: TGTGCCAGCACCCCTACGCTGGGGCGGCGGAATTCACCC. Translating it yields CASTPTLGRRNSP. Given in full, the CDR3 is CASTPTLGRRNSPLHF.